This record concerns one T cell receptor beta chain sequence. The CDR3 has 14 residues. The germline gives CDR1 SGHRS, CDR2 YFSETQ. V was shortened by 0 bases and J by 10 bases, with 14 bases between the two germline ends. MiXCR, run by TCRdb on the RACE reads, gives a single entry per CDR3 protein. This repertoire shows some 70,000 distinct CDR3 sequences, about a tenth found once; its top ten account for about 6.6%. This sample was taken from a study of human T cells and chemical hapten exposure. The time point denotes: patch test 2, 6 weeks after DPC sensitization. As to treatment: therapeutic diphenylcyclopropenone sensitization with weekly scalp DPC.

This clonotype originated in a woman aged 45-60 years with alopecia areata. Some clones in this sample may be carry-over from other donors' samples. The gene calls are TRBV5-1 and TRBJ2-1; D is perhaps TRBD2 (6 bases). The sample here was whole blood, taken in connection with sensitization to the hapten diphenylcyclopropenone (DPC). CDR3 nucleotide sequence: TGCGCCAGCAGCTTGGAGGGAGGACTCGGGGAGCAGTTCTTC. Its translation: CASSLEGGLGEQFF.